This TCR beta chain was found in a study of cytomegalovirus exposure and HLA in healthy donors. This CDR3 is built from 16 residues. Between the trimmed V and J ends, which lost 5 bases and 2 bases, there was a span of 16 bases. Germline V gene lookup returns CDR1 LNHDA and CDR2 SQIVND (reference sequence). PCR was performed using 60 Vbeta and 13 Jbeta primers. This table comes from immunoSEQ multiplex PCR, and its TCRdb copy is limited to in-frame clones, with some not included. This sample has some 200,000 clones, with about 86% found just once. The table lists this clone with a few counts. This receptor was identified in a woman aged 30 to 39 in good health and CMV-seronegative. The specimen sequenced was PBMCs. The gene calls are TRBV19 and TRBJ2-1, with D possibly being TRBD2 (7 bases). CDR3 amino acids: CASSQGGAPTYNEQFF. The CDR3 region has the DNA TGTGCCAGTAGTCAAGGGGGGGCGCCCACCTACAATGAGCAGTTCTTC.